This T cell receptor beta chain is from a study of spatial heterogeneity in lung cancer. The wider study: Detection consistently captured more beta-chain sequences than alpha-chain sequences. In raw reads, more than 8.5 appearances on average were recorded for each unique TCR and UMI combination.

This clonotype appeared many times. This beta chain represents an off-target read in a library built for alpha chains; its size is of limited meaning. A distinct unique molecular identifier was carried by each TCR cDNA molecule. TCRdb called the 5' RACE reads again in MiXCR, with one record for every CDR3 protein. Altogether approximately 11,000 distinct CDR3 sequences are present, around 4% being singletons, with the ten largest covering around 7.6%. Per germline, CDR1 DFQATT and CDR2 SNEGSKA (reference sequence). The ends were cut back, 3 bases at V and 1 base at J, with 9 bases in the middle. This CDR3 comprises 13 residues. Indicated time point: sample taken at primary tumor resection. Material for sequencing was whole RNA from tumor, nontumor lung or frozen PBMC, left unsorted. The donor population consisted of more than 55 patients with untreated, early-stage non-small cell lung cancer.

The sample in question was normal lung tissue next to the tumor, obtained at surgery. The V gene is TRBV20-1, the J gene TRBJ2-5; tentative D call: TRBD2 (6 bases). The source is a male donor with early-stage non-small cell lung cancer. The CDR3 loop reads CSASGDFQETQYF. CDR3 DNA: TGCAGTGCTAGCGGGGACTTCCAAGAGACCCAGTACTTC.